The following is a T cell receptor (beta chain) sequence with its context. The antigen is unknown. The V gene lost 5 bases and the J gene lost 1 base, with 15 bases spanning the gap. This CDR3 contains 16 residues. The germline gives CDR1 LNHDA, CDR2 SQIVND (reference sequence). This specimen belongs to a study of T cell responses to AZD1222 COVID-19 vaccine. Study summary: Second-dose intervals of approximately 4 or approximately 12 weeks were pooled. General study points: Clonal diversity was possibly underestimated; the donors were predominantly white British and more often female. Only a handful of AZD1222 recipients were seropositive at baseline. Of spike-specific TCRs, nearly half reportedly target regions left unmutated in variants.

Clones were sequenced by immunoSEQ multiplex PCR, and TCRdb holds only the in-frame ones, with some missing. The sample lists over 70,000 clones; around 84% were seen once. The sequences come from peripheral blood, collected on day 0 of AZD1222 vaccination. The sequence was obtained from an adult in good health. This chain links TRBV19 with TRBJ1-5; D might be TRBD1 (6 bases). DNA for the CDR3: TGTGCCAGTAGTCTGGAGGGAGGGGGGAGCAATCAGCCCCAGCATTTT. Protein sequence: CASSLEGGGSNQPQHF.